The source of this TCR beta chain is a study of blood T cell repertoires in COVID-19. Study context: In each case, the material was cDNA or gDNA derived from T cells, B-cell-depleted T cells, or PBMCs.

The assay was immunoSEQ multiplex PCR, and TCRdb's table has in-frame clones only and misses some. In the table there are about 160,000 clones, more than 60% of which are singletons. There are 15 residues in the CDR3. The V gene's germline CDR1 is KGHDR and CDR2 SFDVKD. The junction had 6 bases not matched to a gene; V was cut back by 3 bases and J by 8 bases. The TCR comes from a man in his 70s with acute or convalescent COVID-19. This chain uses TRBV24-1 with TRBJ2-1; 10 bases are shared with TRBD2. The sample taken for sequencing was peripheral blood. The CDR3 loop is CATSDPSGRRDEQFF. The CDR3 region has the DNA TGTGCCACCAGTGATCCTAGCGGGAGAAGGGATGAGCAGTTCTTC.